The present T cell receptor (beta chain) was sequenced within a study of Ad26.COV2.S vaccination and SARS-CoV-2 variants. A note on this clone: The same CDR3 arises from other DNA sequences in this sample as well.

V dropped 3 bases and J dropped 10; count of bases not matched to a gene: 1. Germline V lookup: CDR1 GTSNPN, CDR2 SVGIG (reference sequence). This CDR3 contains 11 residues. Noted treatment: approximately 18 received Ad26.COV2.S at low or high dose, single or two shots; roughly 5 received placebo; per-sample allocation not given. Day 63 after the first vaccine or placebo injection was the time point for sampling. Some clones are missing from TCRdb's copy, which holds only in-frame ones; the method was immunoSEQ multiplex PCR. Of around 340,000 clones in the sample, about 85% were seen once. The chain employs TRBV30 and TRBJ2-1; 9 bases are shared with TRBD2. The TCR was taken from a person between 18 and 65 years old who received the Ad26.COV2.S COVID-19 vaccine or a placebo. The material was peripheral blood, obtained in a trial of Ad26.COV2.S vaccine versus placebo. CDR3 sequence: CAWSLAGEQFF. The CDR3 nucleotides read TGTGCCTGGAGCCTAGCGGGAGAGCAGTTCTTC.